These 27 T cell receptor beta chains were all obtained from the same sample, sequenced in a study of response to subunit inactivated influenza vaccine. Using its own MiXCR run on the RT-PCR reads, TCRdb lists one record per CDR3 protein. The sample includes roughly 620,000 distinct CDR3 sequences, approximately 10% of them seen just once. The same data also contributed to another study, on T cells expressing NK-cell markers. That study adds: It was by 5'RACE template switching with UMIs that TCR beta cDNA was made.

Source: PBMCs from blood, taken on the day of vaccination. These receptors were taken from a man between 45 and 60 years old who received an inactivated influenza vaccine.

This clonotype came up many times. V is TRBV7-6 and J is TRBJ2-1; no firm D call. In germline, CDR1 is SGHVS, CDR2 FNYEAQ. The V gene lost 0 bases and the J gene lost 6 bases, with 6 bases spanning the gap. The CDR3 loop spans 13 amino acids. The CDR3, as DNA: TGTGCCAGCAGCTTAGCCGGGTCCAATGAGCAGTTCTTC. Amino acids: CASSLAGSNEQFF.

The gene calls are TRBV10-3 and TRBJ2-5, with a possible D match to TRBD1 (5 bases). The CDR3 contains 13 residues. With 2 bases removed from V and 3 bases from J, the gap between germline ends came to 7 bases. CDR1 is ENHRY, CDR2 SYGVKD, per germline. The CDR3 DNA reads TGTGCCATCAGTGAGGGCAGGGAAGAGACCCAGTACTTC. This encodes CAISEGREETQYF.

The chain employs TRBV5-6 and TRBJ2-7; TRBD1 might be the D (6 bases). Trimming left V 0 bases short and J 6 bases short, with 13 bases between. CDR3 length: 14 residues. Germline V CDR1 and CDR2: SGHDT, YYEEEE. In DNA, the CDR3 is TGTGCCAGCAGCTTGGAACAGGGCCTTGGCGAGCAGTACTTC. Protein product: CASSLEQGLGEQYF.

The chain employs TRBV6-1 and TRBJ1-2; D ambiguous. This CDR3 has 13 amino acids. In germline, CDR1 is MNHNS, CDR2 SASEGT. V was trimmed by 7 bases and J by 4 bases, leaving 13 bases between them. The CDR3 is CASTKSGSYGYTF. The CDR3 DNA is TGTGCCAGCACCAAATCTGGCTCCTATGGCTACACCTTC.

V and J are TRBV11-2 and TRBJ2-7; 9 bases are a match to TRBD1. Germline V lookup: CDR1 SGHAT, CDR2 FQNNGV. The CDR3 runs 15 residues. J lost 4 bases, V lost 1 base, and 5 bases had no gene match. In DNA form, the CDR3 reads TGTGCCAGCAGCTTAGTGGGACAGGGTGATTACGAGCAGTACTTC. Its protein is CASSLVGQGDYEQYF. Drawing the rest from reference TRBV11-2 and TRBJ2-7, the complete variable domain is EAGVAQSPRYKIIEKRQSVAFWCNPISGHATLYWYQQILGQGPKLLIQFQNNGVVDDSQLPKDRFSAERLKGVDSTLKIQPAKLEDSAVYLCASSLVGQGDYEQYFGPGTRLTVT.

The V and J genes are TRBV21-1 and TRBJ2-2. TRBV21-1 is reported as a pseudogene. CDR3 length: 19 amino acids. The CDR3 here is CASSKAGSGPSLNTGELFF. CDR3 in DNA: TGTGCCAGCAGCAAAGCGGGAAGTGGACCCAGCCTGAACACCGGGGAGCTGTTTTTT.

This clonotype was detected a few times. The chain carries TRBV5-6 and TRBJ2-1, with TRBD1 identical over 8 bases. This CDR3 contains 14 residues. V trimming: 3 bases; J trimming: 7 bases; junction bases outside the gene matches: 6. Germline CDR1 reads SGHDT; CDR2 reads YYEEEE. The CDR3 protein is CASSYWTGRNEQFF. As DNA, the CDR3 is TGTGCCAGCAGCTATTGGACAGGGAGGAATGAGCAGTTCTTC.

The rearrangement joins TRBV24-1 to TRBJ1-1; D is unresolved. Germline loops: CDR1 KGHDR, CDR2 SFDVKD. V lost 4 bases and J lost 5, with 22 bases in between. CDR3 length: 17 amino acids. This CDR3 is CATSDRRTVTNCTEAFF. DNA of the CDR3: TGTGCCACCAGTGACCGGAGAACGGTGACGAATTGTACTGAAGCTTTCTTT.

This clonotype was detected a few times. The chain is built from TRBV4-3 and TRBJ2-1; no firm D call. Germline V gene sequence: CDR1 LGHNA, CDR2 YSLEER. V lost 1 base, J lost 5 bases, and 9 bases lay in between. The CDR3 has 14 amino acids. This CDR3 is CASSQVLLDNEQFF. DNA of the CDR3: TGCGCCAGCAGCCAAGTCTTGCTTGACAATGAGCAGTTCTTC.

The table lists this clonotype with a few counts. This rearrangement joins TRBV18 to TRBJ2-3; tentatively, D is TRBD2 (7 bases). V was cut by 3 bases and J by 4 bases, with 17 bases left in between. This CDR3 is built from 16 residues. The germline CDR1 and CDR2 sequences are KGHSH and LQKENI. This CDR3 reads CASSPDYGGRADTQYF. CDR3 nucleotides: TGTGCCAGCTCACCGGATTACGGGGGGCGGGCAGATACGCAGTATTTT.

The chain has TRBV5-1 and TRBJ2-7; TRBD1 or TRBD2 may be the D gene (5 bases each). Trimming shortened V by 7 bases and J by 6 bases, and 17 bases separated the two germline ends. This CDR3 has 13 residues. Germline CDR1 and CDR2: SGHRS and YFSETQ. Here the CDR3 DNA reads TGCGCCAGCGCTCTGGCCGGGGCTAGCGAGCAGTACTTC. As protein: CASALAGASEQYF.

V and J are TRBV5-5 and TRBJ2-7, with a weak D call TRBD2 (5 bases). The germline gives CDR1 SGHKS, CDR2 YYEKEE (reference sequence). The CDR3 totals 17 residues. Between the trimmed V and J ends, which lost 4 bases and 0 bases, there was a span of 20 bases. DNA of the CDR3: TGTGCCAGCAGCCCCCGGTGGGCGCCTGGGAGCTCCTACGAGCAGTACTTC. Translated, it gives CASSPRWAPGSSYEQYF.

The genes are TRBV5-1 and TRBJ2-3; D may be TRBD1 or TRBD2 (7 bases each). Trimming removed 2 bases from V and 3 bases from J, with 19 bases in between. Germline V gene data show CDR1 as SGHRS and CDR2 as YFSETQ. The length of the CDR3 is 17 residues. This CDR3 is CASSFVRGGVWTDTQYF. CDR3 in DNA: TGCGCCAGCAGCTTCGTCAGGGGGGGCGTGTGGACAGATACGCAGTATTTT.

This chain connects TRBV14 to TRBJ2-1; TRBD2 agrees at 13 bases. V was clipped by 2 bases and J by 6 bases; unmatched bases: 13. The CDR3 loop spans 19 amino acids. CDR1 is SGHDN and CDR2 is FVKESK in the germline V gene. The CDR3 loop is CASSQRDGLAGVARNEQFF. For the CDR3, the DNA is TGTGCCAGCAGCCAAAGGGACGGACTAGCGGGAGTTGCGCGCAATGAGCAGTTCTTC.

In its sample, this clonotype was seen many times. The J gene is TRBJ1-4, the V gene TRBV7-6; 7 positions agree with TRBD1. V gave up 2 bases and J gave up 4 bases; unmatched junction bases: 4. The V gene's germline CDR1 is SGHVS and CDR2 FNYEAQ. The CDR3 is 15 amino acids. Written as DNA, the CDR3 is TGTGCCAGCAGCTTATCACAGGGGAATAATGAAAAACTGTTTTTT. It codes for CASSLSQGNNEKLFF.

The rearrangement uses TRBV20-1 and TRBJ2-7; tentative D call: TRBD2 (6 bases). V gave up 5 bases and J gave up 2 bases, with 16 bases separating them. There are 14 residues in the CDR3. Germline V gene sequence: CDR1 DFQATT, CDR2 SNEGSKA (reference sequence). The CDR3 is CSAPPDWRAYEQYF. CDR3 DNA: TGCAGTGCTCCTCCGGACTGGAGGGCCTACGAGCAGTACTTC.

The chain uses TRBV3-1 and TRBJ1-1; 10 nucleotides line up with TRBD1. CDR3 size: 18 residues. V gave up 1 base and J gave up 3 bases; unmatched junction bases: 11. Germline loops: CDR1 LGHDT, CDR2 YNNKEL (reference sequence). In nucleotides, the CDR3 is TGTGCCAGCAGCCAAGTCCATCGGGGACAGGGGAACTACACTGAAGCTTTCTTT. This gives the protein CASSQVHRGQGNYTEAFF.

This clonotype showed up many times. The chain has TRBV4-2 and TRBJ2-3, with D unresolved. Germline V gene sequence: CDR1 LGHNA, CDR2 YNFKEQ. CDR3 length equals 13 residues. Trimming took off 0 bases at V and 3 bases at J, with 4 bases between the two ends. For the CDR3, the DNA is TGTGCCAGCAGCCAAGAATCGACAGATACGCAGTATTTT. Translated, it gives CASSQESTDTQYF.

The J gene is TRBJ2-1, the V gene TRBV5-1, with D maybe TRBD2 (5 bases). The CDR3 sequence is 16 residues long. V dropped 0 bases and J dropped 4 bases, with 14 bases sitting between them. The germline V gene encodes CDR1 SGHRS and CDR2 YFSETQ. The CDR3 DNA is TGCGCCAGCAGCTTGGGCGCCGGGGTGGCATACAATGAGCAGTTCTTC. This translates into CASSLGAGVAYNEQFF.

This clonotype appeared a few times. The chain combines TRBV6-1 with TRBJ2-7, with D unclear. Trimming stripped 4 bases from V and 0 bases from J, with 10 bases between. The CDR3 sequence is 14 residues long. Germline CDR1 reads MNHNS; CDR2 reads SASEGT. CDR3 DNA sequence: TGTGCCAGCAGTGTATACAAGAACTCCTACGAGCAGTACTTC. This sequence encodes CASSVYKNSYEQYF.

This clonotype was counted ten times or more. The chain is built from TRBV20-1 and TRBJ2-5; 7 bases fit TRBD1. Germline CDR1 and CDR2: DFQATT and SNEGSKA (reference sequence). CDR3 length: 16 amino acids. V lost 0 bases and J lost 3; bases outside the gene matches: 10. In nucleotides, the CDR3 is TGCAGTGCTAGAGATGAAACCGGGACAGTTGAAGAGACCCAGTACTTC. Translating gives CSARDETGTVEETQYF.

This clonotype showed up just a few times. CDR3: CSAGSGRANTGELFF. DNA of the CDR3: TGCAGTGCTGGGAGCGGGAGGGCGAACACCGGGGAGCTGTTTTTT. This chain links TRBV20-1 with TRBJ2-2, with 10 bases that match TRBD2. V was pared by 5 bases and J by 0 bases, with 3 bases of the junction left unmatched. CDR3 size: 15 residues. The V gene's germline CDR1 is DFQATT and CDR2 SNEGSKA (reference sequence).

The chain has TRBV6-5 and TRBJ2-7, with D tentatively TRBD1 (5 bases). This CDR3 is 16 amino acids long. CDR1 and CDR2 from the germline V gene are MNHEY and SVGAGI. Trimming took off 0 bases at V and 5 bases at J, with 17 bases between the two ends. CDR3 sequence reads: CASSYSSSRVTHEQYF. Written as DNA, the CDR3 is TGTGCCAGCAGTTACTCGAGTAGCAGGGTCACCCACGAGCAGTACTTC.

The rearrangement joins TRBV27 to TRBJ1-6; weak D call: TRBD1 (6 bases). CDR1 and CDR2 (germline): MNHEY, SMNVEV (reference sequence). This CDR3 has 16 amino acids. Trimming took 6 bases from V and 10 from J, leaving 22 bases between them. In DNA form, the CDR3 reads TGTGCCAGCAGAGCAGAACAGGACAGAAGGCGATCACCCCTCCACTTT. Its translation: CASRAEQDRRRSPLHF.

This rearrangement joins TRBV12-3 or TRBV12-4 to TRBJ2-2, with 7 nucleotides matching TRBD1. The CDR3 consists of 12 residues. The ends lost 6 bases at V and 7 bases at J; junction bases unmatched: 2. The CDR3 nucleotides read TGTGCCAGCAGACAGGGGAACGGGGAGCTGTTTTTT. It specifies CASRQGNGELFF.

The rearrangement uses TRBV19 and TRBJ2-6, with D possibly matching TRBD2 (5 bases). The CDR3 has 17 amino acids. Germline CDR1 LNHDA, CDR2 SQIVND (reference sequence). Trimming removed 0 bases from V and 4 bases from J, with 13 bases in between. CDR3 sequence: CASSIEPRGPGANVLTF. DNA for the CDR3: TGTGCCAGTAGTATAGAGCCTCGGGGTCCCGGGGCCAACGTCCTGACTTTC.

The chain carries TRBV30 and TRBJ1-4; 8 bases line up with TRBD1. This CDR3 has 15 amino acids. Germline CDR1 and CDR2: GTSNPN and SVGIG (reference sequence). V shed 2 bases, J shed 8 bases, and the junction held 10 bases outside the gene matches. CDR3 loop: CAWSTGQGGEEKLFF. In DNA, the CDR3 is TGTGCCTGGAGTACCGGACAGGGAGGGGAAGAAAAACTGTTTTTT.